These T cell receptor beta chains were read from a single sample in a study of OX40 agonist ivuxolimab in advanced cancers. Here immunoSEQ multiplex PCR was the method, and the copy in TCRdb shows in-frame clones only, minus some. This sample has roughly 13,000 clones, with about 93% found just once. The source was CD4+ or CD8+ T cells sorted from blood, collected in a trial of the OX40 agonist ivuxolimab. The receptors shown here come from an adult with an advanced solid tumor such as melanoma, head and neck, liver or kidney cancer. Each CDR3 is given without its conserved first and last residue. Fields, in order: J gene, V gene, CDR3 protein.

TRBJ2-3 | TRBV9 | ASSVGGKSTDTQY
TRBJ1-1 | TRBV9 | ASSGQGVRITEAF
TRBJ1-2 | TRBV19 | ASSLYPGVTNYGYT
TRBJ2-5 | TRBV27 | ASSRGVGETQY
TRBJ2-1 | TRBV6-1 | ASSAAGTHNEQF
TRBJ2-1 | TRBV7-6 | ASSIHQGNEQF
TRBJ2-3 | TRBV9 | ASSVVGSGGGTDTQY
TRBJ2-2 | TRBV26 | ASSFNPGELF
TRBJ2-1 | TRBV6-5 | ASSGQGNEQF
TRBJ1-2 | TRBV10-2 | ATNPGPNYGYT
TRBJ2-7 | TRBV7-7 | ASSPGAAWEQY
TRBJ1-2 | TRBV27 | ASSSSEITGDVYGYT
TRBJ2-1 | TRBV7-9 | ASTPERQGSPSYNEQF
TRBJ2-3 | TRBV9 | ASSPPLGGGDTQY
TRBJ2-2 | TRBV18 | ASSPSDRRNTGELF
TRBJ1-6 | TRBV13 | ASSSWDRGRDSPLH
TRBJ2-7 | TRBV19 | ASSIGWTGGGEQY
TRBJ2-5 | TRBV4-1 | ASSLLMGGLGETQY
TRBJ2-7 | TRBV27 | ASSPSGSYEQY
TRBJ2-1 | TRBV7-8 | ASSLGLAGAYNEQF
TRBJ2-1 | TRBV4-1 | ASSQAGSSYNEQF
TRBJ2-3 | TRBV13 | ASSTGGSTDTQY
TRBJ2-2 | TRBV9 | ASSPEQGAHTGELF
TRBJ1-2 | TRBV28 | ASSVAPGQGGTNYGYT
TRBJ1-6 | TRBV27 | ASSSVSLPLH
TRBJ2-1 | TRBV5-1 | ASSPTPGQPSSYNEQF
TRBJ2-7 | TRBV9 | ASAPLGTGGYEQY
TRBJ1-1 | TRBV7-9 | ASSFSAGWPNTEAF
TRBJ1-2 | TRBV5-4 | ASSLEFQGKGSRGYT
TRBJ2-7 | TRBV6-6 | ASSYSTSGGYEQY
TRBJ2-7 | TRBV29-1 | SVEDPLVVDGPTYEQY
TRBJ1-2 | TRBV6-5 | ASSARGIWYGYT
TRBJ2-1 | TRBV6-5 | ASSPSQGSEQF
TRBJ1-2 | TRBV5-6 | ASSLPWADNYGYT
TRBJ2-7 | TRBV6-1 | ASSDRQGYVYEQY
TRBJ2-7 | TRBV9 | ASSGEGGSYEQY
TRBJ2-7 | TRBV28 | ASSKETTAYEQY
TRBJ1-1 | TRBV5-1 | ASSLDPRGNTEAF
TRBJ2-7 | TRBV27 | ASSLPYEQY
TRBJ1-1 | TRBV13 | ASSPLGVWISEAF
TRBJ2-1 | TRBV5-1 | ASSLGLATQYNEQF
TRBJ1-3 | TRBV28 | ASSALGVRGNTIY
TRBJ2-3 | TRBV28 | ASSLTGGMSDTQY
TRBJ2-5 | TRBV7-9 | ASSPPRTGQETQY
TRBJ2-1 | TRBV9 | ASSPSLLATYNEQF
TRBJ2-1 | TRBV27 | ASSLYPGGPPSSYNEQF
TRBJ2-3 | TRBV7-8 | ASSLQGTDTQY
TRBJ2-7 | TRBV14 | ASSQRLKFSEQY
TRBJ2-1 | TRBV4-2 | ASSTLSGTTYNEQF
TRBJ2-5 | TRBV5-1 | ASSLEGPRGTQY
TRBJ1-1 | TRBV19 | ASSPNTEAF
TRBJ2-2 | TRBV27 | ASSRGRSPGELF
TRBJ1-1 | TRBV4-1 | ASSQFYYLNTEAF
TRBJ1-3 | TRBV27 | ASSFDSSGNTIY
TRBJ2-5 | TRBV6-1 | AILDLVKTQY